This T cell receptor beta chain was recorded in a study of cytomegalovirus exposure and HLA in healthy donors. Study-wide findings and caveats: A few chains tied to CMV proved CMV antigen-specific in vitro.

Primers included in the PCR were 60 Vbeta and 13 Jbeta primers. Sequenced by immunoSEQ multiplex PCR; TCRdb stores in-frame clones only, minus some. The sample yields 85,000 to 100,000 clones, around 80% seen once. The germline V gene has CDR1 SGDLS and CDR2 YYNGEE. V trimming: 3 bases; J trimming: 5 bases; junction bases outside the gene matches: 4. This CDR3 comprises 13 residues. About this clone: No antigen is known for it.

This sequence originates from a male donor in good health and CMV-seropositive. Sequenced material: PBMCs. This sequence joins TRBV9 and TRBJ1-2; 7 bases agree with TRBD1. The CDR3 DNA sequence: TGTGCCAGCAGCGGCACAGGGGTGTATGGCTACACCTTC. Its translation: CASSGTGVYGYTF.